Below, one TCR beta chain is given with its context. Its specificity is not known. The data stem from a study of T-cell memory formation after mild COVID-19. Notes on the study in general: There were some responding clones in pre-infection memory, which suggested that cross-reactive memory had joined.

TCR alpha and TCR beta cDNA libraries carrying sample barcodes and UMIs came from 5'RACE with constant-segment primers. TCRdb used MiXCR to reprocess the 5' RACE reads, holding one entry per CDR3 protein. Of approximately 570,000 distinct CDR3 sequences in the sample, about 20% were seen once. Sequences were obtained from PBMCs or a T cell subset sorted from them (not recorded which). The receptor's source is an adult woman who had mild COVID-19 (a few samples of this study predate the infection). Cell type and time point are not known.

CDR3 nucleotides: TGTGCCACCTACGGTGTGATCGGAAACACCATATATTTT. Translated, it gives CATYGVIGNTIYF. The J gene is TRBJ1-3, the V gene TRBV10-3; D uncertain. Germline V gene sequence: CDR1 ENHRY, CDR2 SYGVKD. This CDR3 has 13 amino acids. The V gene lost 10 bases and the J gene lost 4 bases, with 14 bases spanning the gap.